This entry is about one T cell receptor beta chain. Germline values: CDR1 SEHNR, CDR2 FQNEAQ (reference sequence). This CDR3 spans 15 amino acids. Losses at the gene ends were 1 base for V and 5 bases for J; bases not matched to a gene: 2. The data belong to a study of cytomegalovirus exposure and HLA in healthy donors. Whole-study context: Early release data held 85 million or so unique TCRs from HLA-typed donors.

PCR amplification relied on 60 Vbeta primers (plus 13 Jbeta primers). TCRdb's copy holds only in-frame clones and misses some; the assay was immunoSEQ multiplex PCR. The table lists 30,000 to 35,000 clones. Though probably carrying unrecorded immune exposures, donors were nominally healthy at sampling. The TCR sequence derives from a woman aged 40 to 50 in good health and CMV-seropositive. The chain employs TRBV7-9 and TRBJ2-3, with TRBD2 identical over 11 bases. Material for sequencing was PBMCs. CDR3 nucleotides: TGTGCCAGCAGCTTAGTACTAGCGGGAGTAGATACGCAGTATTTT. This sequence encodes CASSLVLAGVDTQYF. The whole variable domain, filled in from reference TRBV7-9 and TRBJ2-3, reads DTGVSQNPRHKITKRGQNVTFRCDPISEHNRLYWYRQTLGQGPEFLTYFQNEAQLEKSRLLSDRFSAERPKGSFSTLEIQRTEQGDSAMYLCASSLVLAGVDTQYFGPGTRLTVL.